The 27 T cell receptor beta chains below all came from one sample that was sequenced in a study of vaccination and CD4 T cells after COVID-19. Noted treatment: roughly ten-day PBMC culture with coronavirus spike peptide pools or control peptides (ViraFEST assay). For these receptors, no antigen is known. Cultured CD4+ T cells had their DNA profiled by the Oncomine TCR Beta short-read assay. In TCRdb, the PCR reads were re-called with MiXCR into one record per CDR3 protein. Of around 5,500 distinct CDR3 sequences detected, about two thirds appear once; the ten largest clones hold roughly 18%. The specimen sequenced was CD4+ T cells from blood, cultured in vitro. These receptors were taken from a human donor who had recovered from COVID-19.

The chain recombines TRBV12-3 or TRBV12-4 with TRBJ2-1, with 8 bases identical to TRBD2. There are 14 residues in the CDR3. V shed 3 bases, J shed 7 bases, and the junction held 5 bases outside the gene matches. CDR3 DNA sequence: TGTGCCAGCAGTTTTGGCCCGGGAGGGAATGAGCAGTTCTTC. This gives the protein CASSFGPGGNEQFF.

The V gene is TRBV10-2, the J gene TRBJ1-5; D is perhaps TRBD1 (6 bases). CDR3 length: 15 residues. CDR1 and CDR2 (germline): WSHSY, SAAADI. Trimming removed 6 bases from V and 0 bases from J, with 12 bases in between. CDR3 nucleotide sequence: TGCGCCAGCAGCCCGGGACAAAGTAGCAATCAGCCCCAGCATTTT. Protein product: CASSPGQSSNQPQHF.

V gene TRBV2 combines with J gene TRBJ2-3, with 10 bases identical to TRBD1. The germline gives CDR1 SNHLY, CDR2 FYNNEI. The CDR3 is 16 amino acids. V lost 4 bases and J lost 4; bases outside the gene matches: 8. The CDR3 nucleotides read TGTGCCAGCAGTGGCCTAGGACAGGGGGTCGCAGATACGCAGTATTTT. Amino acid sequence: CASSGLGQGVADTQYF.

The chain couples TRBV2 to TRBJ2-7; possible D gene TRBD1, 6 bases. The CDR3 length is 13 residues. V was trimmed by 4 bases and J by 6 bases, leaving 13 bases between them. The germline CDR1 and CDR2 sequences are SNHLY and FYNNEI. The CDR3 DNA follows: TGTGCCAGCAGTGCCAATCAGGGGCTCGAGCAGTACTTC. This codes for CASSANQGLEQYF. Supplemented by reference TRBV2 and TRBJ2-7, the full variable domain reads EPEVTQTPSHQVTQMGQEVILRCVPISNHLYFYWYRQILGQKVEFLVSFYNNEISEKSEIFDDQFSVERPDGSNFTLKIRSTKLEDSAMYFCASSANQGLEQYFGPGTRLTVT.

The DNA for the CDR3 is TGTGCCAGCAGCCACGGGACAGGGATAGCTAACTATGGCTACACCTTC. Its translation is CASSHGTGIANYGYTF. This rearrangement joins TRBV3-1 to TRBJ1-2, with 9 bases matching TRBD1. The CDR3 totals 16 residues. V dropped 3 bases and J dropped 0; count of bases not matched to a gene: 5. Germline lookup yields CDR1 LGHDT and CDR2 YNNKEL (reference sequence). The full variable domain, completed using reference TRBV3-1 and TRBJ1-2, is DTAVSQTPKYLVTQMGNDKSIKCEQNLGHDTMYWYKQDSKKFLKIMFSYNNKELIINETVPNRFSPKSPDKAHLNLHINSLELGDSAVYFCASSHGTGIANYGYTFGSGTRLTVV.

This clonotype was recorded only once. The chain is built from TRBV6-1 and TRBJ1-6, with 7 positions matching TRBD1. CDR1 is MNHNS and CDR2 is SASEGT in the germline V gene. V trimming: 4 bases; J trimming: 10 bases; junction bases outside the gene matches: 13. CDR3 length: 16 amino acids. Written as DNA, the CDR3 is TGTGCCAGCAGTGTGAAACGAGACAGGGTGAGGTCACCCCTCCACTTT. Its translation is CASSVKRDRVRSPLHF.

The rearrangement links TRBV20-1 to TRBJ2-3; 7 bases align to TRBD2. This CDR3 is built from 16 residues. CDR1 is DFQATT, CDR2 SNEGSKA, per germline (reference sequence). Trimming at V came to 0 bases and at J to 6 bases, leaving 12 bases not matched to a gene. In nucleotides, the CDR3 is TGCAGTGCTAGAGATGAGTGGCGGGGGAGACCGGATACGCAGTATTTT. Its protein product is CSARDEWRGRPDTQYF.

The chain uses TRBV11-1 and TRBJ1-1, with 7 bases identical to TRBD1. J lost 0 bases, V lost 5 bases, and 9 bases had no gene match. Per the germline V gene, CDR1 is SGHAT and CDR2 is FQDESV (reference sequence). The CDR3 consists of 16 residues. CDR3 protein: CASSATLGQVNTEAFF. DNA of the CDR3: TGTGCCAGCAGCGCCACCCTAGGACAGGTGAACACTGAAGCTTTCTTT.

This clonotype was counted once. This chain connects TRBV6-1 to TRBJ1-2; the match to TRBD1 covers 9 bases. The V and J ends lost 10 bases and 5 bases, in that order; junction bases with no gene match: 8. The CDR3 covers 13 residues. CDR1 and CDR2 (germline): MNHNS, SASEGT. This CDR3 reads CAIKGQGGYGYTF. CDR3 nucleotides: TGTGCCATCAAGGGACAGGGTGGGTATGGCTACACCTTC.

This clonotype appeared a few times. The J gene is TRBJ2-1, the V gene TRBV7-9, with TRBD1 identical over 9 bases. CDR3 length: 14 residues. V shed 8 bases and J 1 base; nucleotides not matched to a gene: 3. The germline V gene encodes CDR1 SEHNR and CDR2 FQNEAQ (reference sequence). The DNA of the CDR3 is TGTGCCAGCCGAGACAGGGGGTCCTACAATGAGCAGTTCTTC. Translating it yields CASRDRGSYNEQFF.

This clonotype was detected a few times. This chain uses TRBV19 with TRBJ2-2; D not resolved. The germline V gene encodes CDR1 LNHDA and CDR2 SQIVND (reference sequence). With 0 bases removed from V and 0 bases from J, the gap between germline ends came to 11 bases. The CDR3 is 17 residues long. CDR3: CASSIDEETANTGELFF. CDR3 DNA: TGTGCCAGTAGTATAGACGAGGAAACCGCGAACACCGGGGAGCTGTTTTTT. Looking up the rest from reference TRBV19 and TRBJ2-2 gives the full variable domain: DGGITQSPKYLFRKEGQNVTLSCEQNLNHDAMYWYRQDPGQGLRLIYYSQIVNDFQKGDIAEGYSVSREKKESFPLTVTSAQKNPTAFYLCASSIDEETANTGELFFGEGSRLTVL.

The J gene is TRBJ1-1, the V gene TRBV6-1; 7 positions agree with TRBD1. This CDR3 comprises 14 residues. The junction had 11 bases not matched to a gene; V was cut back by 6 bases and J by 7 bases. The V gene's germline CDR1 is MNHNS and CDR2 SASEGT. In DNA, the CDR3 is TGTGCCAGCAGCTCTGGGACAGCGAAACTTGAAGCTTTCTTT. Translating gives CASSSGTAKLEAFF.

CDR3 coding DNA: TGTGCCAGCAGTTCTATAGAAGAAACTGAAGCTTTCTTT. Translating it yields CASSSIEETEAFF. V and J are TRBV12-3 or TRBV12-4 and TRBJ1-1; D is uncertain. The CDR3 sequence is 13 residues long. With 4 bases removed from V and 5 bases from J, the gap between germline ends came to 11 bases.

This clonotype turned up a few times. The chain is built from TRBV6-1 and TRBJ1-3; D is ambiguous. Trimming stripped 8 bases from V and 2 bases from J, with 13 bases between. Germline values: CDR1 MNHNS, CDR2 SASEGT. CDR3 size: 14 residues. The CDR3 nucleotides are TGTGCCAGCCGTCCGGGGAAAGCTGGAAACACCATATATTTT. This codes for CASRPGKAGNTIYF.

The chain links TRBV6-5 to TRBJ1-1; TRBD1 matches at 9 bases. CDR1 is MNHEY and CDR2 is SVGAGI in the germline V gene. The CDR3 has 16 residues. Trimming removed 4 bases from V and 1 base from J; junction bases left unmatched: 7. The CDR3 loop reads CASSFLGQGKNTEAFF. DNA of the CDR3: TGTGCCAGCAGTTTTCTAGGACAGGGGAAGAACACTGAAGCTTTCTTT.

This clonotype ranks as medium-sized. CDR3 nucleotides: TGTGCCATCATGGCTAGCGGGGGGGAGGATACGCAGTATTTT. It is translated as CAIMASGGEDTQYF. This rearrangement joins TRBV10-3 to TRBJ2-3, with 12 bases lining up with TRBD2. Losses at the gene ends were 7 bases for V and 6 bases for J; bases not matched to a gene: 5. Per germline, CDR1 ENHRY and CDR2 SYGVKD. This CDR3 region has 14 residues.

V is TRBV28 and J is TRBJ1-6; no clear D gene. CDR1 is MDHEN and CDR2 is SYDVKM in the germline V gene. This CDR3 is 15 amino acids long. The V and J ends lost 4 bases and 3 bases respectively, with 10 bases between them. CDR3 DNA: TGTGCCAGCAGTTCGAGGACGGGCTATAATTCACCCCTCCACTTT. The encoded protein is CASSSRTGYNSPLHF.

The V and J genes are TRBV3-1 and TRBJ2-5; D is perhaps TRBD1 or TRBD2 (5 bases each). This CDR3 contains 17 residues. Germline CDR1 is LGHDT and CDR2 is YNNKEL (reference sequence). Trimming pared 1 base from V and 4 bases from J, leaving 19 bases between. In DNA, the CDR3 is TGTGCCAGCAGCCAAGTTCTTTTTCGAGGGGTTATAGAGACCCAGTACTTC. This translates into CASSQVLFRGVIETQYF.

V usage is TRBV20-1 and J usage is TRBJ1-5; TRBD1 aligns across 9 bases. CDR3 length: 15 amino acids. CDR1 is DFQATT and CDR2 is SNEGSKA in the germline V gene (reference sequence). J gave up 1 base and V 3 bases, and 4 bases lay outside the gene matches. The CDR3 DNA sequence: TGCAGTGCTAGGGACAGGGGACTAAGCAATCAGCCCCAGCATTTT. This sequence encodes CSARDRGLSNQPQHF.

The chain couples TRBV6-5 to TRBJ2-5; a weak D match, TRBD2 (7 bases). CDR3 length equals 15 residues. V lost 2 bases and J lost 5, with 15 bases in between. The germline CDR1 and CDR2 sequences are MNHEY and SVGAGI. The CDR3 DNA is TGTGCCAGCAGTTACAACGGGGGGCCCCGGGAGACCCAGTACTTC. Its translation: CASSYNGGPRETQYF.

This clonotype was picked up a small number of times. CDR3 protein: CASSLDRGSRAFF. In DNA form, the CDR3 reads TGTGCCAGCAGCTTAGATCGGGGCTCGAGAGCTTTCTTT. The V and J genes are TRBV7-2 and TRBJ1-1, with a weak D call TRBD1 (5 bases). The CDR3 has 13 residues. CDR1 is SGHTA, CDR2 FQGNSA, per germline. V was clipped by 1 base and J by 10 bases, with 13 bases between them.

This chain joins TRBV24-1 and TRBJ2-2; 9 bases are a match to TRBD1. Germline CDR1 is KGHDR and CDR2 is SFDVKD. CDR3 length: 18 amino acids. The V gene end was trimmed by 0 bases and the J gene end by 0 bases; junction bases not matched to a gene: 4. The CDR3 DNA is TGTGCCACCAGTGATTTGGGGACAGGGAGCGCGAACACCGGGGAGCTGTTTTTT. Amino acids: CATSDLGTGSANTGELFF.

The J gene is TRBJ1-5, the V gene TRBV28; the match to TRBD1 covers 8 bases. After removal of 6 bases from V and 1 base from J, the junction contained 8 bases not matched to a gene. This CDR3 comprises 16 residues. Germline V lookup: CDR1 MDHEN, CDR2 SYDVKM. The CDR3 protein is CASSLQSGGSNQPQHF. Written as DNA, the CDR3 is TGTGCCAGCAGCCTTCAATCAGGGGGCAGCAATCAGCCCCAGCATTTT. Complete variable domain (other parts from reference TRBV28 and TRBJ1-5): DVKVTQSSRYLVKRTGEKVFLECVQDMDHENMFWYRQDPGLGLRLIYFSYDVKMKEKGDIPEGYSVSREKKERFSLILESASTNQTSMYLCASSLQSGGSNQPQHFGDGTRLSIL.

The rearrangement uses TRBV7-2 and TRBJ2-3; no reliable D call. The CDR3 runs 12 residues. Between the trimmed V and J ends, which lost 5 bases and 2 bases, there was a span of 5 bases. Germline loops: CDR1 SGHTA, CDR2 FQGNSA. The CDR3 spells CASSQFTDTQYF. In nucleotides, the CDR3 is TGTGCCAGCAGCCAATTCACAGATACGCAGTATTTT.

The CDR3 region is CSARGPSSRDSPLHF. The CDR3 DNA reads TGCAGTGCTAGAGGCCCCAGTTCCAGGGATTCACCCCTCCACTTT. This chain connects TRBV20-1 to TRBJ1-6; D perhaps matches TRBD1 (5 bases). CDR3 length: 15 residues. Trimming left V 1 base short and J 8 bases short, with 15 bases between. Per germline, CDR1 DFQATT and CDR2 SNEGSKA (reference sequence).

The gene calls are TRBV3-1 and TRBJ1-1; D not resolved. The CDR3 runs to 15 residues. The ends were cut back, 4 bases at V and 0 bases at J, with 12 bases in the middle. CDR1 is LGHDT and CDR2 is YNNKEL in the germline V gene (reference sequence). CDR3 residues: CASSLWSNMNTEAFF. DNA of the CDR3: TGTGCCAGCAGCCTATGGTCAAACATGAACACTGAAGCTTTCTTT.

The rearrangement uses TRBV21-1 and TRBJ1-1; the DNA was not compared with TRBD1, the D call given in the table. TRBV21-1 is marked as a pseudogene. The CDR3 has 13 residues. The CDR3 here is CAPRDPENTEAFF. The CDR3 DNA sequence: TGTGCCCCCCGGGACCCAGAGAACACTGAAGCTTTCTTT.